Each of the 20 T cell receptor beta chains below was sequenced from the same sample in a study of OX40 agonist ivuxolimab in advanced cancers. Profiling relied on immunoSEQ multiplex PCR, and the TCRdb table lists in-frame clones only, not all of them. The sample shows some 43,000 clones, around 85% of them seen only once. The specimen was CD4+ or CD8+ T cells sorted from blood, collected in a trial of the OX40 agonist ivuxolimab. The receptors come from an adult with an advanced solid tumor such as melanoma, head and neck, liver or kidney cancer.

The chain is built from TRBV29-1 and TRBJ2-5; the match to TRBD2 covers 13 bases. The ends lost 1 base at V and 1 base at J; junction bases unmatched: 6. CDR1 SQVTM and CDR2 ANQGSEA come from the germline V gene. The length of the CDR3 is 17 residues. CDR3 in DNA: TGCAGCGTTGAAGGGGAGACTAGCGGGGGGTCCCAAGAGACCCAGTACTTC. It is translated as CSVEGETSGGSQETQYF. Combining the CDR3 with reference TRBV29-1 and TRBJ2-5 gives the whole variable domain SAVISQKPSRDICQRGTSLTIQCQVDSQVTMMFWYRQQPGQSLTLIATANQGSEATYESGFVIDKFPISRPNLTFSTLTVSNMSPEDSSIYLCSVEGETSGGSQETQYFGPGTRLLVL.

The CDR3 coding sequence is TGTGCCAGCAGCTTGGGAGCAACAGGAAACACTGAAGCTTTCTTT. Amino acid sequence: CASSLGATGNTEAFF. The rearrangement uses TRBV11-2 and TRBJ1-1; possible D gene TRBD1, 5 bases. Trimming cost V 3 bases and J 2 bases, with 13 bases left between them. Germline CDR1 reads SGHAT; CDR2 reads FQNNGV. The CDR3 extends over 15 amino acids.

This clone is medium-sized (0.01 to 0.1%). The genes are TRBV6-4 and TRBJ2-5; D possibly corresponds to TRBD2 (6 bases). Deletions cut 2 bases from V and 1 base from J, with 11 bases between. The germline gives CDR1 MRHNA, CDR2 SNTAGT. The CDR3 runs 15 residues. The CDR3 region has the DNA TGTGCCAGCAGTGACCACGGCGGGGCCCAAGAGACCCAGTACTTC. Its protein is CASSDHGGAQETQYF.

CDR3 nucleotide sequence: TGTGCCAGCAGCTACCCCCAGGGGGCGGGAACCGGGGAGCTGTTTTTT. This encodes CASSYPQGAGTGELFF. The rearrangement links TRBV11-2 to TRBJ2-2; 8 nucleotides line up with TRBD1. Germline V gene lookup returns CDR1 SGHAT and CDR2 FQNNGV. V lost 4 bases and J lost 5; bases outside the gene matches: 9. The CDR3 contains 16 residues.

V is TRBV4-1 and J is TRBJ1-6; TRBD1 might be the D (6 bases). The ends were cut back, 3 bases at V and 13 bases at J, with 19 bases in the middle. The germline V gene has CDR1 MGHRA and CDR2 YSYEKL. The CDR3 extends over 15 amino acids. The DNA of the CDR3 is TGCGCCAGCAGCCAGTTACAGGGACTAAGTGTTCCCCTCCACTTT. It codes for CASSQLQGLSVPLHF.

The chain combines TRBV28 with TRBJ2-1; possibly TRBD1 for D (6 bases). V was trimmed by 2 bases and J by 5 bases, leaving 10 bases between them. The CDR3 spans 14 residues. Germline CDR1 is MDHEN and CDR2 is SYDVKM. The CDR3 reads CASSLQGSDNEQFF. CDR3 bases: TGTGCCAGCAGTTTACAGGGGTCGGACAATGAGCAGTTCTTC. Variable domain in full (rest from reference TRBV28 and TRBJ2-1): DVKVTQSSRYLVKRTGEKVFLECVQDMDHENMFWYRQDPGLGLRLIYFSYDVKMKEKGDIPEGYSVSREKKERFSLILESASTNQTSMYLCASSLQGSDNEQFFGPGTRLTVL.

The rearrangement joins TRBV9 to TRBJ2-3; tentative D call: TRBD1 (5 bases). The CDR3 is made up of 12 amino acids. The V end lost 3 bases, the J end lost 11 bases, and 13 bases lay between the germline ends. Germline V gene sequence: CDR1 SGDLS, CDR2 YYNGEE. This chain's CDR3 is CASSASGAVQYF. The CDR3 nucleotides read TGTGCCAGCAGCGCATCTGGGGCAGTGCAGTATTTT. Combining the CDR3 with reference TRBV9 and TRBJ2-3 gives the whole variable domain DSGVTQTPKHLITATGQRVTLRCSPRSGDLSVYWYQQSLDQGLQFLIQYYNGEERAKGNILERFSAQQFPDLHSELNLSSLELGDSALYFCASSASGAVQYFGPGTRLTVL.

The chain combines TRBV27 with TRBJ1-4, with TRBD1 as a possible D gene (6 bases). The germline V gene has CDR1 MNHEY and CDR2 SMNVEV (reference sequence). The CDR3 is made up of 16 amino acids. Trimming pared 5 bases from V and 0 bases from J, leaving 13 bases between. CDR3 loop: CASSTTGQTTNEKLFF. CDR3 coding DNA: TGTGCCAGCAGTACGACGGGACAAACAACTAATGAAAAACTGTTTTTT. The variable domain in full, completed from reference TRBV27 and TRBJ1-4, reads EAQVTQNPRYLITVTGKKLTVTCSQNMNHEYMSWYRQDPGLGLRQIYYSMNVEVTDKGDVPEGYKVSRKEKRNFPLILESPSPNQTSLYFCASSTTGQTTNEKLFFGSGTQLSVL.

V usage is TRBV19 and J usage is TRBJ2-1; TRBD2 agrees at 7 bases. Unmatched junction bases numbered 5, after V lost 3 bases and J lost 3 bases. Per germline, CDR1 LNHDA and CDR2 SQIVND (reference sequence). The CDR3 totals 15 residues. Here the CDR3 reads CASSIRTSVYNEQFF. In nucleotides, the CDR3 is TGTGCCAGTAGTATTAGAACTAGCGTCTACAATGAGCAGTTCTTC. The full variable domain, in which reference TRBV19 and TRBJ2-1 provide the parts outside the CDR3, is DGGITQSPKYLFRKEGQNVTLSCEQNLNHDAMYWYRQDPGQGLRLIYYSQIVNDFQKGDIAEGYSVSREKKESFPLTVTSAQKNPTAFYLCASSIRTSVYNEQFFGPGTRLTVL.

J is TRBJ2-7 and V is TRBV5-5, with 8 bases fitting TRBD2. Germline CDR1 reads SGHKS; CDR2 reads YYEKEE (reference sequence). The CDR3 runs to 16 residues. V gave up 4 bases and J gave up 0 bases; unmatched junction bases: 9. The CDR3 here is CASSKTPGLGSYEQYF. The CDR3 coding sequence is TGTGCCAGCAGCAAAACACCGGGACTAGGCTCCTACGAGCAGTACTTC.

This clone was seen a handful of times. This chain links TRBV5-1 with TRBJ2-7; tentative D call: TRBD2 (5 bases). This CDR3 spans 13 amino acids. Per the germline V gene, CDR1 is SGHRS and CDR2 is YFSETQ. Trimming removed 4 bases from V and 5 bases from J, with 13 bases in between. CDR3 protein: CASSGGVGDEQYF. The CDR3 coding sequence is TGCGCCAGCAGCGGAGGAGTCGGGGACGAGCAGTACTTC.

The chain has TRBV28 and TRBJ1-5; D call uncertain. Trimming took 10 bases from V and 9 from J, leaving 19 bases between them. The germline gives CDR1 MDHEN, CDR2 SYDVKM. CDR3 size: 13 residues. The CDR3 DNA is TGTGCCACCACCAAGGCCTCAGAAAGGCCCCAGCATTTT. Its protein product is CATTKASERPQHF.

The chain links TRBV6-1 to TRBJ1-1, with D perhaps TRBD1 (6 bases). This CDR3 is built from 13 residues. Per the germline V gene, CDR1 is MNHNS and CDR2 is SASEGT. V dropped 5 bases and J dropped 5 bases, with 12 bases sitting between them. CDR3 sequence: CASSPGENTEAFF. The CDR3 bases are TGTGCCAGCAGTCCAGGGGAAAATACTGAAGCTTTCTTT.

V is TRBV27 and J is TRBJ2-5; 11 bases agree with TRBD2. Germline CDR1 MNHEY, CDR2 SMNVEV (reference sequence). V was pared by 5 bases and J by 4 bases, with 9 bases of the junction left unmatched. The CDR3 extends over 16 amino acids. The CDR3 DNA is TGTGCCAGCAGTGACCTTAGCGGGGGGGCGGGAGAGACCCAGTACTTC. Translation gives CASSDLSGGAGETQYF.

The chain carries TRBV29-1 and TRBJ2-1, with 12 bases identical to TRBD2. Unmatched junction bases numbered 14, after V lost 1 base and J lost 7 bases. The CDR3 has 18 residues. Germline V CDR1 and CDR2: SQVTM, ANQGSEA. CDR3 in amino acids: CSVEAASGGAGVINEQFF. As DNA, the CDR3 is TGCAGCGTTGAAGCAGCTAGCGGGGGGGCAGGGGTGATTAATGAGCAGTTCTTC.

The chain is built from TRBV14 and TRBJ2-3, with a weak D call TRBD2 (5 bases). The ends were cut back, 9 bases at V and 4 bases at J, with 14 bases in the middle. Germline CDR1 reads SGHDN; CDR2 reads FVKESK. The CDR3 is 13 amino acids. CDR3 sequence: CASRRLGADTQYF. In DNA, the CDR3 is TGTGCCAGTCGCCGTCTGGGAGCAGATACGCAGTATTTT.

The chain uses TRBV27 and TRBJ2-3; 10 bases line up with TRBD1. Germline V gene sequence: CDR1 MNHEY, CDR2 SMNVEV (reference sequence). Trimming at V came to 3 bases and at J to 2 bases, leaving 5 bases not matched to a gene. This CDR3 has 16 residues. CDR3 nucleotides: TGTGCCAGCAGTTTTGGGACAGGGGCGTTCACAGATACGCAGTATTTT. Amino acid sequence: CASSFGTGAFTDTQYF.

V and J are TRBV2 and TRBJ2-5; 10 bases match TRBD2. This CDR3 region has 15 residues. V gave up 10 bases and J gave up 5 bases; unmatched junction bases: 13. Germline V CDR1 and CDR2: SNHLY, FYNNEI. The CDR3 DNA follows: TGTGCCACACAACCTGAGCGGGGGGGCGGGGAGACCCAGTACTTC. This codes for CATQPERGGGETQYF.

The genes are TRBV2 and TRBJ1-1; D remains ambiguous. Germline values: CDR1 SNHLY, CDR2 FYNNEI. The CDR3 sequence is 13 residues long. V shed 2 bases and J shed 3 bases, with 7 bases lying between them. In nucleotides, the CDR3 is TGTGCCAGCAGTGAATGGGGTTACACTGAAGCTTTCTTT. Its protein is CASSEWGYTEAFF.

This chain links TRBV5-6 with TRBJ1-2; TRBD1 might be the D (6 bases). With 4 bases removed from V and 4 bases from J, the gap between germline ends came to 11 bases. From germline, CDR1 is SGHDT and CDR2 YYEEEE. The CDR3 sequence is 13 residues long. CDR3 in amino acids: CASSPDRSYGYTF. CDR3 nucleotides: TGTGCCAGCAGCCCCGACAGGAGCTATGGCTACACCTTC.